Below are 14 T cell receptor beta chains sequenced from a single sample in a study of CD8 T cells in Susac syndrome. Reverse transcription of about 0.5 to 1 ug RNA was carried out with random hexamers. TCRdb itself ran the immunoSEQ multiplex PCR reads through MiXCR, one entry per CDR3 protein. Of some 200,000 distinct CDR3 sequences in the sample, about 94% were seen once. Sequenced input: CD4+ T cells from PBMCs. These receptors came from a human donor in good health.

Here the CDR3 DNA reads TGTGCCAGCAGTTTAGTTGCTAGCACAGATACGCAGTATTTT. Translation: CASSLVASTDTQYF. The chain employs TRBV12-3 or TRBV12-4 and TRBJ2-3, with D hard to call. Trimming left V 1 base short and J 0 bases short, with 5 bases between. The CDR3 consists of 14 residues.

In nucleotides, the CDR3 is TGTGCCTCCTACGGGAGCAATGAGCAGTTCTTC. Translating gives CASYGSNEQFF. This chain connects TRBV2 to TRBJ2-1, with D perhaps matching TRBD2 (6 bases). The V end was cut by 11 bases, the J end by 6 bases, with 11 bases between. The germline V gene has CDR1 SNHLY and CDR2 FYNNEI. The CDR3 runs to 11 residues.

The J gene is TRBJ1-1, the V gene TRBV19; the D is unclear. This CDR3 spans 14 amino acids. Between the trimmed V and J ends, which lost 3 bases and 4 bases, there was a span of 12 bases. Germline CDR1 reads LNHDA; CDR2 reads SQIVND (reference sequence). CDR3 region: CASSMWLVGTEAFF. CDR3 in DNA: TGTGCCAGTAGTATGTGGTTGGTGGGCACTGAAGCTTTCTTT. Complete variable domain (other parts from reference TRBV19 and TRBJ1-1): DGGITQSPKYLFRKEGQNVTLSCEQNLNHDAMYWYRQDPGQGLRLIYYSQIVNDFQKGDIAEGYSVSREKKESFPLTVTSAQKNPTAFYLCASSMWLVGTEAFFGQGTRLTVV.

V and J are TRBV7-9 and TRBJ2-7; the D call may be TRBD1 or TRBD2 (5 bases each). CDR3 length equals 15 residues. V gave up 5 bases and J gave up 6 bases, with 20 bases separating them. Germline values: CDR1 SEHNR, CDR2 FQNEAQ (reference sequence). CDR3 loop: CASSPTTKGEREQYF. The CDR3 DNA sequence: TGTGCCAGCAGCCCAACGACTAAAGGGGAACGCGAGCAGTACTTC.

The genes are TRBV20-1 and TRBJ2-5; 9 nucleotides line up with TRBD1. The germline gives CDR1 DFQATT, CDR2 SNEGSKA (reference sequence). The CDR3 is 12 residues long. Trimming removed 3 bases from V and 5 bases from J; junction bases left unmatched: 1. The CDR3 DNA follows: TGCAGTGCTAGCACAGGGGGCGAGACCCAGTACTTC. Translation: CSASTGGETQYF.

This chain links TRBV29-1 with TRBJ2-7; D unclear. The germline V gene has CDR1 SQVTM and CDR2 ANQGSEA. CDR3 length: 12 amino acids. Trimming left V 5 bases short and J 2 bases short, with 10 bases between. CDR3 coding DNA: TGCAGCGTTCTCGTCGGCCCCTACGAGCAGTACTTC. It encodes CSVLVGPYEQYF.

The chain has TRBV30 and TRBJ2-2; the D gene is possibly TRBD1 (7 bases). The V and J ends lost 6 bases and 0 bases respectively, with 8 bases between them. In germline, CDR1 is GTSNPN, CDR2 SVGIG (reference sequence). The CDR3 is made up of 13 amino acids. CDR3 sequence reads: CACRGANTGELFF. The CDR3 region has the DNA TGTGCCTGCAGGGGGGCGAACACCGGGGAGCTGTTTTTT.

The V gene is TRBV20-1, the J gene TRBJ2-7; no definite D call. Germline V gene lookup returns CDR1 DFQATT and CDR2 SNEGSKA (reference sequence). This CDR3 is 12 amino acids long. The V end lost 2 bases, the J end lost 5 bases, and 10 bases lay between the germline ends. The CDR3 here is CSARSDGNEQYF. CDR3 nucleotide sequence: TGCAGTGCTAGATCGGACGGCAACGAGCAGTACTTC.

This clonotype occurred once. The chain links TRBV4-3 to TRBJ1-1; TRBD1 is a possible D gene (6 bases). CDR1 and CDR2 from the germline V gene are LGHNA and YSLEER. Trimming removed 5 bases at V and 4 bases at J, with 14 bases between. This CDR3 has 14 amino acids. The CDR3 here is CASSTTGGTTEAFF. The CDR3 nucleotides read TGCGCCAGCAGCACGACAGGAGGAACCACTGAAGCTTTCTTT.

The chain couples TRBV28 to TRBJ2-3; 10 bases are a match to TRBD1. The germline V gene has CDR1 MDHEN and CDR2 SYDVKM. The CDR3 loop spans 17 amino acids. J lost 1 base, V lost 6 bases, and 10 bases had no gene match. CDR3 bases: TGTGCCAGCAGAGTTCCTGTGGGGACAGGGGGCACAGATACGCAGTATTTT. Translated, it gives CASRVPVGTGGTDTQYF.

CDR3 region: CSVPNILGYGYTF. The CDR3 DNA follows: TGCAGCGTTCCGAATATCCTGGGCTATGGCTACACCTTC. The J gene is TRBJ1-2, the V gene TRBV29-1; no clear D. The ends were cut back, 5 bases at V and 4 bases at J, with 14 bases in the middle. The CDR3 is 13 amino acids. CDR1 is SQVTM, CDR2 ANQGSEA, per germline.

In DNA, the CDR3 is TGTGCCACCAGTGATTTCATTGGACCGAACTACAATGAGCAGTTCTTC. It translates to CATSDFIGPNYNEQFF. The chain employs TRBV24-1 and TRBJ2-1, with D hard to call. This CDR3 spans 16 amino acids. Germline V CDR1 and CDR2: KGHDR, SFDVKD. Trimming took 1 base from V and 3 from J, leaving 12 bases between them.

The chain uses TRBV20-1 and TRBJ2-7, with D possibly being TRBD2 (6 bases). Germline CDR1 is DFQATT and CDR2 is SNEGSKA (reference sequence). The CDR3 runs to 12 residues. Trimming cost V 7 bases and J 3 bases, with 13 bases left between them. The CDR3 DNA sequence: TGCAGTGTTGGAGGGGATCGCTACGAGCAGTACTTC. Its protein product is CSVGGDRYEQYF.

The chain carries TRBV5-1 and TRBJ2-5; 7 bases align to TRBD1. The germline CDR1 and CDR2 sequences are SGHRS and YFSETQ. CDR3 length equals 14 residues. J gave up 5 bases and V 5 bases, and 9 bases lay outside the gene matches. CDR3 DNA: TGCGCCAGCAGGCAACAGGGGCCCCCGGAGACCCAGTACTTC. This translates into CASRQQGPPETQYF.